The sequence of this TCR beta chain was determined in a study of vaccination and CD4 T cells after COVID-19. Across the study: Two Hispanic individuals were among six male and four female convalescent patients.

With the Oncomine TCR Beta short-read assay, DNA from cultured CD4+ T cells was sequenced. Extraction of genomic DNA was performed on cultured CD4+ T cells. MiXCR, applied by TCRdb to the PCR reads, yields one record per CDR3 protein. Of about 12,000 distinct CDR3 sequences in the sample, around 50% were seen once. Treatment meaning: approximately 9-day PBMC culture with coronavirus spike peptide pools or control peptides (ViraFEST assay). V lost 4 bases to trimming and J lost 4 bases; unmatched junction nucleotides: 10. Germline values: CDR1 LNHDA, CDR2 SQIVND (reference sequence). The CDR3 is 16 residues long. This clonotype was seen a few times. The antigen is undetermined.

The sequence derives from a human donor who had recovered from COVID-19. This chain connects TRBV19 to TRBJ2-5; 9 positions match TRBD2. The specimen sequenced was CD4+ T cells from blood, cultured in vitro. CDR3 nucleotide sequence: TGTGCCAGTAGTAACCTTAGCGGGAGAGGGAGAGAGACCCAGTACTTC. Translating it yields CASSNLSGRGRETQYF.